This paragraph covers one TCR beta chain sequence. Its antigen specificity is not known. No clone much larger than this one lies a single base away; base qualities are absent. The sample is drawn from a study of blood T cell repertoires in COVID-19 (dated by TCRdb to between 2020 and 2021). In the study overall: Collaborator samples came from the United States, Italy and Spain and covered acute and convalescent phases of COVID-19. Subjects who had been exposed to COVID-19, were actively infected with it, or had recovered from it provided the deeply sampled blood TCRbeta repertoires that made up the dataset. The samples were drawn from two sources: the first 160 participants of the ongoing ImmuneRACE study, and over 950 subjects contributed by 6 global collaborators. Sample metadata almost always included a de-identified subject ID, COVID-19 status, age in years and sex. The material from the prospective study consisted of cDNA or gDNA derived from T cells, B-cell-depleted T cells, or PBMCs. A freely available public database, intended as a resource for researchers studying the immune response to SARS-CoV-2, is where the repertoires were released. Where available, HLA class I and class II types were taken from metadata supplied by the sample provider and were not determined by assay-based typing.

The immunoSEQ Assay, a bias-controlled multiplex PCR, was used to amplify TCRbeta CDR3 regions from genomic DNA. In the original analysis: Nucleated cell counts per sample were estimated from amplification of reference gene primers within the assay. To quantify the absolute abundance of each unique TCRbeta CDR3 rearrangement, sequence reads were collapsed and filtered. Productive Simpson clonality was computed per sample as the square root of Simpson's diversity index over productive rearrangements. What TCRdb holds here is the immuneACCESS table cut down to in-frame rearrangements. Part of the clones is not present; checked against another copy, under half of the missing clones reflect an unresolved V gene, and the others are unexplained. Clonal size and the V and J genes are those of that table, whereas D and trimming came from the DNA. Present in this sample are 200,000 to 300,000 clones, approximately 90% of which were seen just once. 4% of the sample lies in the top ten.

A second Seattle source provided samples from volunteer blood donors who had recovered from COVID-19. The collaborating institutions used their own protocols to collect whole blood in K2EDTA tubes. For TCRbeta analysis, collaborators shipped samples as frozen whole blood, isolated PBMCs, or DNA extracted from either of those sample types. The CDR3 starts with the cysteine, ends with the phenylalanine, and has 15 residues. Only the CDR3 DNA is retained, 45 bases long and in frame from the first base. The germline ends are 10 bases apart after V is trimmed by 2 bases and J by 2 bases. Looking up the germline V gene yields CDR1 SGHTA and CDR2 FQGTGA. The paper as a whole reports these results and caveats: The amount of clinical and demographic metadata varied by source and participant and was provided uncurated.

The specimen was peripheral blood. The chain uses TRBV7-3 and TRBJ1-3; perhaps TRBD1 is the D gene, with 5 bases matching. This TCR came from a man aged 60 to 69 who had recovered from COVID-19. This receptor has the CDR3 CASSLEGAPGNTIYF. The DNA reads TGTGCCAGCAGCTTAGAAGGGGCGCCTGGAAACACCATATATTTT.